This is a list of T cell receptor beta chains from one sample in a study of T cell repertoires in cytomegalovirus infection. Via MiXCR, TCRdb re-called the reads, giving one row per CDR3 protein. This table holds hundreds of thousands of distinct CDR3 sequences, 30% to 35% found once. No antigen has been identified for these receptors. This sample comprised cultured PBMCs, obtained from culture after CMV antigen stimulation. These receptors all come from a human donor in good health (CMV status not recorded). Some clones in this sample may be carry-over from other donors' samples. Both conserved end residues are part of each CDR3. A D gene is named only where the DNA matches it firmly. Clone size appears in some rows only: once, few, many, or a class for an expanded clone.

TRBJ2-7	many	-	TRBV7-2	CASSLGAASYEQYF	TGTGCCAGCAGCTTAGGTGCTGCTAGCTACGAGCAGTACTTC
TRBJ2-5	few	-	TRBV7-8	CASSLMGGRGETQYF	TGTGCCAGCAGCTTAATGGGGGGGCGCGGGGAGACCCAGTACTTC
TRBJ2-1	once	-	TRBV4-1	CASSQIGRGRAFYNEQFF	TGCGCCAGCAGCCAAATTGGGAGGGGGAGGGCGTTCTACAATGAGCAGTTCTTC
TRBJ2-5	once	-	TRBV2	CASSEEKLETQYF	TGTGCCAGCAGTGAAGAAAAATTGGAGACCCAGTACTTC
TRBJ2-3	-	-	TRBV24-1	CATSEGDTDTQYF	TGTGCCACCAGTGAAGGAGATACAGATACGCAGTATTTT
TRBJ2-1	many	-	TRBV7-2	CASSLLGGGNQFF	TGTGCCAGCAGCTTATTAGGGGGGGGGAACCAGTTCTTC
TRBJ2-5	-	-	TRBV15	CATSSGGSQETQYF	TGTGCCACCAGCAGCGGAGGGAGCCAAGAGACCCAGTACTTC
TRBJ2-1	-	-	TRBV6-1	CASSEWRGYNEQFF	TGTGCCAGCAGTGAATGGAGGGGTTACAATGAGCAGTTCTTC
TRBJ2-7	-	-	TRBV19	CASSDRDGTYEQYF	TGTGCCAGTAGTGACCGGGACGGCACCTACGAGCAGTACTTC
TRBJ2-7	-	-	TRBV19	CASSSTTETYEQYF	TGTGCCAGTAGTTCGACGACAGAAACCTACGAGCAGTACTTC
TRBJ2-1	few	TRBD2	TRBV10-3	CAISMGKTSGPYNEQFF	TGTGCCATCAGTATGGGAAAGACTAGCGGGCCGTACAATGAGCAGTTCTTC
TRBJ2-7	few	-	TRBV12-3/TRBV12-4	CASSPQKSASYEQYF	TGTGCCAGCAGTCCCCAAAAGAGCGCGAGCTACGAGCAGTACTTC
TRBJ1-1	-	-	TRBV19	CASSAGTRNTEAFF	TGTGCCAGTAGTGCCGGGACACGGAACACTGAAGCTTTCTTT
TRBJ2-5	-	-	TRBV7-8	CASSPGIPETQYF	TGTGCCAGCAGCCCGGGAATCCCAGAGACCCAGTACTTC
TRBJ2-6	few	-	TRBV7-8	CASSLGFPGANVLTF	TGTGCCAGCAGCTTAGGCTTCCCTGGGGCCAACGTCCTGACTTTC
TRBJ2-3	-	-	TRBV6-1	CASRITGTDTQYF	TGTGCCAGCAGGATTACAGGCACAGATACGCAGTATTTT
TRBJ1-1	-	-	TRBV10-3	CAISEPGVGYTEAFF	TGTGCCATCAGTGAGCCAGGGGTCGGGTACACTGAAGCTTTCTTT
TRBJ1-1	-	-	TRBV2	CASSALKKAFF	TGTGCCAGCAGTGCTTTAAAGAAAGCTTTCTTT
TRBJ2-1	few	TRBD2	TRBV19	CASSIGGSDNNEQFF	TGTGCCAGTAGTATCGGCGGGAGTGATAACAATGAGCAGTTCTTC
TRBJ1-1	many	TRBD1	TRBV7-9	CASSLVGTGGSREAFF	TGTGCCAGCAGCCTAGTTGGGACAGGGGGTTCTCGTGAAGCTTTCTTT
TRBJ1-1	many	-	TRBV12-3/TRBV12-4	CASSLRQTEAFF	TGTGCCAGCAGTTTAAGGCAGACTGAAGCTTTCTTT
TRBJ2-6	-	-	TRBV6-6	CASSPPSFANVLTF	TGTGCCAGCAGTCCCCCCTCTTTTGCCAACGTCCTGACTTTC
TRBJ2-7	few	TRBD1	TRBV19	CATTQEGASYEQYF	TGTGCCACCACCCAAGAGGGGGCTTCCTACGAGCAGTACTTC
TRBJ1-4	-	-	TRBV7-2	CASSQGRGLNEKLFF	TGTGCCAGCAGCCAAGGACGAGGGCTTAATGAAAAACTGTTTTTT
TRBJ1-5	many	-	TRBV6-2/TRBV6-3	CASSSPGANQPQHF	TGTGCCAGCAGCTCACCGGGTGCCAATCAGCCCCAGCATTTT
TRBJ1-2	-	TRBD1	TRBV6-6	CASSPREGNRDSGSGYTF	TGTGCCAGCAGTCCGAGGGAGGGAAACCGGGACAGTGGCTCCGGCTACACCTTC
TRBJ2-7	many	-	TRBV7-6	CASSTDSYEQYF	TGTGCCAGCAGCACCGACAGTTACGAGCAGTACTTC
TRBJ2-3	-	TRBD1	TRBV6-2/TRBV6-3	CASSYSPPTGFEDTQYF	TGTGCCAGCAGTTACTCTCCCCCGACAGGGTTTGAAGATACGCAGTATTTT
TRBJ2-5	few	-	TRBV6-2/TRBV6-3	CASSPRLGRAGETQYF	TGTGCCAGCAGTCCCCGACTAGGTCGGGCGGGAGAGACCCAGTACTTC
TRBJ2-6	few	TRBD1	TRBV2	CARGGQGSSGANVLTF	TGTGCCAGGGGGGGACAGGGGTCATCTGGGGCCAACGTCCTGACTTTC
TRBJ1-2	many	-	TRBV7-2	CASRNTIRGGYGYTF	TGTGCCAGCAGAAATACGATCAGGGGTGGCTATGGCTACACCTTC
TRBJ1-5	many	TRBD1	TRBV7-2	CASSGTGPNQPQHF	TGTGCCAGCAGCGGGACAGGTCCCAATCAGCCCCAGCATTTT
TRBJ1-1	few	TRBD1	TRBV5-1	CASSWQGAGSSEAFF	TGCGCCAGCAGCTGGCAGGGGGCCGGTTCAAGTGAAGCTTTCTTT
TRBJ1-4	few	-	TRBV6-6	CASSYSGGGQNEKLFF	TGTGCCAGCAGTTACTCTGGCGGGGGGCAGAATGAAAAACTGTTTTTT
TRBJ2-7	-	TRBD1	TRBV2	CASSEDRGNEQYF	TGTGCCAGCAGTGAGGACAGGGGGAACGAGCAGTACTTC
TRBJ1-2	many	-	TRBV7-6	CASSLESGDFYGYTF	TGTGCCAGCAGCTTAGAATCAGGGGATTTCTATGGCTACACCTTC
TRBJ1-5	many	-	TRBV19	CASSGPSPLRGSNQPQHF	TGTGCCAGTAGTGGGCCCTCACCATTAAGGGGGTCAAATCAGCCCCAGCATTTT
TRBJ2-4	few	-	TRBV4-2	CASSQVSGKNIQYF	TGTGCCAGCAGCCAAGTCTCGGGCAAAAACATTCAGTACTTC
TRBJ1-2	-	-	TRBV20-1	CSAADYRGYGYTF	TGCAGTGCCGCGGACTACCGGGGCTATGGCTACACCTTC
TRBJ2-1	few	TRBD1	TRBV7-3	CASSLDGTGIYNEQFF	TGTGCCAGCAGCTTAGACGGGACAGGGATCTACAATGAGCAGTTCTTC
TRBJ2-1	-	-	TRBV5-6	CASSSPAEGSYNEQFF	TGTGCCAGCAGCTCCCCCGCGGAGGGTTCCTACAATGAGCAGTTCTTC
TRBJ1-5	few	-	TRBV28	CASMGGNQPQHF	TGTGCCAGCATGGGGGGCAATCAGCCCCAGCATTTT
TRBJ1-2	-	-	TRBV6-5	CASSYSGSPGIRYGYTF	TGTGCCAGCAGTTACTCGGGCAGTCCCGGGATACGGTATGGCTACACCTTC
TRBJ2-7	-	TRBD1	TRBV5-1	CASSPRDRESHEQYF	TGCGCCAGCAGCCCACGGGACAGGGAATCCCACGAGCAGTACTTC
TRBJ1-5	few	TRBD1	TRBV7-2	CASSPVGTANSNQPQHF	TGTGCCAGCAGCCCAGTGGGGACAGCGAATAGCAATCAGCCCCAGCATTTT
TRBJ1-4	-	TRBD1	TRBV6-5	CASSILGGGGEKLFF	TGTGCCAGCAGCATTTTAGGGGGCGGGGGAGAAAAACTGTTTTTT
TRBJ1-2	-	-	TRBV6-2/TRBV6-3	CASSYRGVGGYTF	TGTGCCAGCAGTTACCGAGGGGTTGGCGGCTACACCTTC
TRBJ2-5	-	TRBD2	TRBV6-1	CASGLAKTQYF	TGTGCCAGCGGACTAGCGAAGACCCAGTACTTC
TRBJ1-1	few	-	TRBV6-2/TRBV6-3	CASSYGMFGVTEAFF	TGTGCCAGCAGTTACGGGATGTTCGGTGTAACTGAAGCTTTCTTT